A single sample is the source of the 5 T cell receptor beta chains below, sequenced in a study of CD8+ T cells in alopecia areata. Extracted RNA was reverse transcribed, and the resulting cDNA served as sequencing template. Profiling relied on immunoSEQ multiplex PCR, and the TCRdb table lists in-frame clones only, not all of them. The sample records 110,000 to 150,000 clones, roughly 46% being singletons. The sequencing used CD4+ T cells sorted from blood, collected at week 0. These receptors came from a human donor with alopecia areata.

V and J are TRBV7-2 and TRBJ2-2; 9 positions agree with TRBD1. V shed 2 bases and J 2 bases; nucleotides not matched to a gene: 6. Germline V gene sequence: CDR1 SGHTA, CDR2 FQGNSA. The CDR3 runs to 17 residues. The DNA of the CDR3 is TGTGCCAGCAGCTTACCAAGGGACAGGGCCAACACCGGGGAGCTGTTTTTT. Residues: CASSLPRDRANTGELFF.

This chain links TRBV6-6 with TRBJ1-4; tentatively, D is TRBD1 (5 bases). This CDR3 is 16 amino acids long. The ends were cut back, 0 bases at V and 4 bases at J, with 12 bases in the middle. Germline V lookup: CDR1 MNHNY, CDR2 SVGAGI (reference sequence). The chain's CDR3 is CASSYSTGASNEKLFF. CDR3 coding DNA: TGTGCCAGCAGTTACTCGACTGGGGCGAGTAATGAAAAACTGTTTTTT.

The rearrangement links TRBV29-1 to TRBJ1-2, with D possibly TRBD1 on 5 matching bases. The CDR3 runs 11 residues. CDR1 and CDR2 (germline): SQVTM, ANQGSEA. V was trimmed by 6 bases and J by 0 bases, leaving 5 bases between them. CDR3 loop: CSVTANYGYTF. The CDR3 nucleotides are TGCAGCGTGACAGCTAACTATGGCTACACCTTC.

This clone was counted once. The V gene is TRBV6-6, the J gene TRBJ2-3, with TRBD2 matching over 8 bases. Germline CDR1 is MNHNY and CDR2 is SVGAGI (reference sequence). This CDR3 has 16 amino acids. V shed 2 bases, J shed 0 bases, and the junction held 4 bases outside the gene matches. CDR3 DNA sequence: TGTGCCAGCAGTTACCCGTCTAGCGGGAGCACAGATACGCAGTATTTT. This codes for CASSYPSSGSTDTQYF.

This CDR3 reads CSVAAVGQIYEQYF. The CDR3 nucleotides are TGCAGCGTTGCCGCGGTGGGACAAATCTACGAGCAGTACTTC. The J gene is TRBJ2-7, the V gene TRBV29-1, with TRBD1 as a possible D gene (6 bases). Trimming stripped 4 bases from V and 3 bases from J, with 16 bases between. The CDR3 extends over 14 amino acids. CDR1 and CDR2 (germline): SQVTM, ANQGSEA.